The clone carrying this T cell receptor beta chain showed up many times. Its antigen is undetermined. The CDR3 end is not reached by the read, which stops 3 residues before it; the germline J gene fills it in. The protocol was immunoSEQ multiplex PCR, while the TCRdb copy is restricted to in-frame clones and leaves out a portion. The counts give around 57,000 clones, none of them seen only once; about 5% is held by the top ten. The data originate from a study of T cell clonality in common variable immunodeficiency. Study results and limitations: The cause of increased CVID clonality remains unclear without subpopulation sequencing.

CDR1 and CDR2 (germline): MNHEY, SVGEGT. Trimming cost V 6 bases and J 4 bases, with 19 bases left between them. CDR3 length: 15 residues. The clonotype comes from a person aged 18-70 years in good health. The sequenced material came from peripheral blood mononuclear cells. This chain joins TRBV6-2 or TRBV6-3 and TRBJ2-7; possibly TRBD1 for D (5 bases). CDR3 bases read: TGTGCCAGCAGCTCAGGGTCGACCCTTCCATACGAG. Translation: CASSSGSTLPYE. The full CDR3 is CASSSGSTLPYEQYF.